What follows are 31 T cell receptor beta chains derived from one specimen sequenced in a study of T cell responses to AZD1222 COVID-19 vaccine. Only in-frame clones appear in the TCRdb table, and some are missing; sequencing was by immunoSEQ multiplex PCR. This table has some 200,000 clones, 90% to 95% appearing once. This specimen consisted of peripheral blood, obtained 28 days after the second dose of the MenACWY control vaccine. The receptors here all came from an adult who received the MenACWY meningococcal vaccine as a control.

This rearrangement joins TRBV4-3 to TRBJ1-2; 7 nucleotides line up with TRBD1. The CDR3 has 15 residues. The germline V gene encodes CDR1 LGHNA and CDR2 YSLEER. Germline trimming cut 4 bases from V and 4 bases from J; bases unmatched to any gene: 9. CDR3 residues: CASSPSYRDSYGYTF. The DNA for the CDR3 is TGCGCCAGCAGCCCATCGTACCGGGACAGCTATGGCTACACCTTC.

V gene TRBV9 combines with J gene TRBJ1-2; a possible D gene is TRBD1 (5 bases). The germline V gene has CDR1 SGDLS and CDR2 YYNGEE. This CDR3 contains 13 residues. The V end lost 0 bases, the J end lost 8 bases, and 11 bases lay between the germline ends. The CDR3 DNA reads as TGTGCCAGCAGCGTAGACCAGGGCGGGGGCTACACCTTC. Translating gives CASSVDQGGGYTF.

The V and J genes are TRBV3-1 (or the pseudogene TRBV3-2) and TRBJ1-2; D not resolved. This CDR3 comprises 23 residues. V was trimmed by 2 bases and J by 4 bases, leaving 38 bases between them. The germline V gene encodes CDR1 LGHDT and CDR2 YNNKEL (reference sequence). DNA of the CDR3: TGTGCCAGCAGCCAACAACGGACGGAGCAATCAGGAAACCCCTTGAATAGCCTCTATGGCTACACCTTC. This translates into CASSQQRTEQSGNPLNSLYGYTF.

V usage is TRBV2 and J usage is TRBJ1-2; D is ambiguous. Germline values: CDR1 SNHLY, CDR2 FYNNEI. There are 15 residues in the CDR3. With 0 bases removed from V and 5 bases from J, the gap between germline ends came to 13 bases. CDR3 nucleotides: TGTGCCAGCAGTGAAGCCACGGACCGGATTTATGGCTACACCTTC. Its translation is CASSEATDRIYGYTF.

V and J are TRBV7-9 and TRBJ2-1; 7 bases align to TRBD2. This CDR3 region has 16 residues. Germline trimming cut 1 base from V and 1 base from J; bases unmatched to any gene: 4. CDR1 is SEHNR and CDR2 is FQNEAQ in the germline V gene (reference sequence). DNA for the CDR3: TGTGCCAGCAGCTTAGGACTAGCTCGGTCCTACAATGAGCAGTTCTTC. Its translation: CASSLGLARSYNEQFF.

V is TRBV12-3 or TRBV12-4 and J is TRBJ1-6; D not certain. The CDR3 is made up of 13 amino acids. The ends were cut back, 5 bases at V and 7 bases at J, with 9 bases in the middle. In DNA, the CDR3 is TGTGCCAGCAGTACATTAGGGAATTCACCCCTCCACTTT. Protein sequence: CASSTLGNSPLHF.

This rearrangement joins TRBV29-1 to TRBJ1-1; 8 nucleotides match TRBD1. The CDR3 covers 15 residues. The junction had 12 bases not matched to a gene; V was cut back by 5 bases and J by 4 bases. From germline, CDR1 is SQVTM and CDR2 ANQGSEA. CDR3 region: CSVYEPDRVGTEAFF. CDR3 bases: TGCAGCGTTTACGAACCGGACAGGGTCGGCACTGAAGCTTTCTTT.

In DNA form, the CDR3 reads TGCGCCAGCAGCTTGGGCGGGTTCTCCTACGAGCAGTACTTC. The encoded protein is CASSLGGFSYEQYF. The chain joins TRBV5-1 to TRBJ2-7, with a weak D call TRBD2 (5 bases). Per germline, CDR1 SGHRS and CDR2 YFSETQ. Trimming removed 0 bases from V and 0 bases from J, with 7 bases in between. This CDR3 contains 14 residues.

The chain employs TRBV18 and TRBJ1-2; D might be TRBD1 (5 bases). The CDR3 consists of 14 residues. The germline V gene encodes CDR1 KGHSH and CDR2 LQKENI. Trimming left V 3 bases short and J 7 bases short, with 15 bases between. The CDR3 sequence is CASSPLDIRVGYTF. The CDR3 DNA reads TGTGCCAGCTCACCGCTGGACATCCGGGTTGGCTACACCTTC.

The gene calls are TRBV18 and TRBJ2-7; D remains ambiguous. This CDR3 has 14 residues. Germline V gene lookup returns CDR1 KGHSH and CDR2 LQKENI. The germline V and J ends were trimmed by 1 base and 1 base, with 8 bases remaining between them. Here the CDR3 DNA reads TGTGCCAGCTCACCACGGGCGGTATCCTACGAGCAGTACTTC. Its protein product is CASSPRAVSYEQYF.

CDR3 DNA sequence: TGTGCCAGCAGTTTAAGCACAGGGGCCCCGAACACTGAAGCTTTCTTT. It yields the protein CASSLSTGAPNTEAFF. This chain links TRBV27 with TRBJ1-1; 7 positions agree with TRBD1. Germline assignment: CDR1 MNHEY and CDR2 SMNVEV (reference sequence). The CDR3 spans 16 residues. V was clipped by 2 bases and J by 1 base; unmatched bases: 7.

This chain uses TRBV7-2 with TRBJ2-1, with no clear D. The V gene's germline CDR1 is SGHTA and CDR2 FQGNSA. CDR3 length: 15 residues. Trimming pared 0 bases from V and 4 bases from J, leaving 10 bases between. CDR3 in DNA: TGTGCCAGCAGCTTAGCGATTGGTTTGTACAATGAGCAGTTCTTC. It encodes CASSLAIGLYNEQFF.

The V call is TRBV19, the J call TRBJ1-2; 7 bases are shared with TRBD1. J lost 8 bases, V lost 5 bases, and 8 bases had no gene match. Per the germline V gene, CDR1 is LNHDA and CDR2 is SQIVND (reference sequence). CDR3 length: 13 amino acids. The CDR3 reads CASSVTGSGGYTF. The DNA of the CDR3 is TGTGCCAGTAGTGTGACAGGGTCGGGCGGCTACACCTTC.

This chain connects TRBV7-2 to TRBJ1-5; D perhaps matches TRBD1 (6 bases). This CDR3 region has 15 residues. Trimming took 5 bases from V and 6 from J, leaving 17 bases between them. Germline CDR1 reads SGHTA; CDR2 reads FQGNSA. The CDR3, as DNA: TGTGCCAGCAGCCCTAAGGCAGGGGACGGTCAGCCCCAGCATTTT. Translating it yields CASSPKAGDGQPQHF.

This clone was observed a single time. The chain links TRBV5-1 to TRBJ2-3; D is uncertain. With 0 bases removed from V and 3 bases from J, the gap between germline ends came to 5 bases. The CDR3 totals 13 residues. Germline-derived CDR1 and CDR2 are SGHRS and YFSETQ. DNA of the CDR3: TGCGCCAGCAGCTTGGGTGAGACAGATACGCAGTATTTT. Its translation: CASSLGETDTQYF.

This rearrangement joins TRBV7-6 to TRBJ2-3; D ambiguous. The CDR3 is 14 amino acids. V was pared by 1 base and J by 2 bases, with 7 bases between. The germline CDR1 and CDR2 sequences are SGHVS and FNYEAQ. The CDR3 is CASSLEFATDTQYF. CDR3 nucleotides: TGTGCCAGCAGCTTAGAGTTCGCCACAGATACGCAGTATTTT.

J is TRBJ1-5 and V is TRBV28; possibly TRBD1 for D (6 bases). Germline assignment: CDR1 MDHEN and CDR2 SYDVKM. The CDR3 totals 16 residues. V was cut by 3 bases and J by 6 bases, with 18 bases left in between. The chain's CDR3 is CASSFLFAGVGQPQHF. The CDR3 DNA reads as TGTGCCAGCAGTTTCCTTTTCGCAGGGGTCGGTCAGCCCCAGCATTTT.

This chain joins TRBV28 and TRBJ2-7; 8 bases are a match to TRBD1. The CDR3 extends over 12 amino acids. The V gene end was trimmed by 7 bases and the J gene end by 3 bases; junction bases not matched to a gene: 2. Germline values: CDR1 MDHEN, CDR2 SYDVKM. CDR3 sequence (DNA): TGTGCCAGCACGGACAGGGTCTACGAGCAGTACTTC. Protein sequence: CASTDRVYEQYF. Complete variable domain (other parts from reference TRBV28 and TRBJ2-7): DVKVTQSSRYLVKRTGEKVFLECVQDMDHENMFWYRQDPGLGLRLIYFSYDVKMKEKGDIPEGYSVSREKKERFSLILESASTNQTSMYLCASTDRVYEQYFGPGTRLTVT.

The V gene is TRBV27, the J gene TRBJ1-5; TRBD1 agrees at 10 bases. Germline assignment: CDR1 MNHEY and CDR2 SMNVEV (reference sequence). The ends lost 5 bases at V and 1 base at J; junction bases unmatched: 14. The CDR3 sequence is 19 residues long. This CDR3 is CASSREPTGGLVSNQPQHF. For the CDR3, the DNA is TGTGCCAGCAGTAGAGAGCCGACAGGGGGCCTTGTAAGCAATCAGCCCCAGCATTTT.

The gene calls are TRBV9 and TRBJ1-6, with TRBD1 identical over 7 bases. Trimming took 3 bases from V and 6 from J; bases not matched to a gene: 6. The length of the CDR3 is 15 residues. Germline-derived CDR1 and CDR2 are SGDLS and YYNGEE. The CDR3 reads CASSETGDSNSPLHF. DNA for the CDR3: TGTGCCAGCAGCGAGACGGGGGACAGTAATTCACCCCTCCACTTT.

The rearrangement joins TRBV19 to TRBJ1-2, with 7 bases that match TRBD1. CDR3 length: 14 residues. The germline V gene has CDR1 LNHDA and CDR2 SQIVND (reference sequence). J gave up 4 bases and V 3 bases, and 5 bases lay outside the gene matches. CDR3 nucleotide sequence: TGTGCCAGTAGTATCCGGGACAGCCTCTATGGCTACACCTTC. Protein: CASSIRDSLYGYTF.

This clone was seen a handful of times. DNA of the CDR3: TGTGCGGGACGTCGGAACTATGGCTACACCTTC. This translates into CAGRRNYGYTF. The J gene is TRBJ1-2, the V gene TRBV28; TRBD1 might be the D (5 bases). This CDR3 has 11 amino acids. Germline assignment: CDR1 MDHEN and CDR2 SYDVKM.

The chain recombines TRBV7-3 with TRBJ2-3; TRBD2 matches 9 bases. Germline V gives CDR1 SGHTA, CDR2 FQGTGA. The V and J ends lost 5 bases and 4 bases, in that order; junction bases with no gene match: 7. The CDR3 is 15 residues long. CDR3 loop: CASSPDSGSSDTQYF. CDR3 sequence (DNA): TGTGCCAGCAGCCCGGATAGCGGGAGCTCAGATACGCAGTATTTT.

V and J are TRBV9 and TRBJ2-5; possibly TRBD1 for D (5 bases). Germline V gene data show CDR1 as SGDLS and CDR2 as YYNGEE. Trimming took off 1 base at V and 4 bases at J, with 5 bases between the two ends. The CDR3 is 12 amino acids. CDR3 sequence (DNA): TGTGCCAGCAGCGTACAGGGAGAGACCCAGTACTTC. It codes for CASSVQGETQYF.

This rearrangement joins TRBV5-1 to TRBJ2-5; 12 nucleotides line up with TRBD2. This CDR3 comprises 15 residues. Germline V lookup: CDR1 SGHRS, CDR2 YFSETQ. V lost 4 bases to trimming and J lost 5 bases; unmatched junction nucleotides: 6. CDR3 bases: TGCGCCAGCAGCGCTAGCGGGAGGGCCGAGGAGACCCAGTACTTC. Translation gives CASSASGRAEETQYF. The full variable domain, completed using reference TRBV5-1 and TRBJ2-5, is KAGVTQTPRYLIKTRGQQVTLSCSPISGHRSVSWYQQTPGQGLQFLFEYFSETQRNKGNFPGRFSGRQFSNSRSEMNVSTLELGDSALYLCASSASGRAEETQYFGPGTRLLVL.

The CDR3 sequence: CATSRDRPGFRGGNTEAFF. CDR3 DNA sequence: TGTGCCACCAGCAGAGATCGGCCCGGCTTTAGGGGCGGGAACACTGAAGCTTTCTTT. This chain links TRBV15 with TRBJ1-1, with TRBD1 as a possible D gene (5 bases). CDR3 size: 19 residues. The germline CDR1 and CDR2 sequences are LNHNV and YYDKDF (reference sequence). Deletions cut 0 bases from V and 1 base from J, with 21 bases between. The variable domain in full, with the rest retrieved from reference TRBV15 and TRBJ1-1, is DAMVIQNPRYQVTQFGKPVTLSCSQTLNHNVMYWYQQKSSQAPKLLFHYYDKDFNNEADTPDNFQSRRPNTSFCFLDIRSPGLGDTAMYLCATSRDRPGFRGGNTEAFFGQGTRLTVV.

This sequence joins TRBV18 and TRBJ2-5, with D hard to call. Germline CDR1 and CDR2: KGHSH and LQKENI. Trimming removed 6 bases at V and 1 base at J, with 12 bases between. CDR3 length: 14 amino acids. CDR3 in DNA: TGTGCCAGCTCCCTCTCTGAGGTCCAAGAGACCCAGTACTTC. Protein product: CASSLSEVQETQYF. Based on the CDR3 plus reference TRBV18 and TRBJ2-5, the full variable domain is NAGVMQNPRHLVRRRGQEARLRCSPMKGHSHVYWYRQLPEEGLKFMVYLQKENIIDESGMPKERFSAEFPKEGPSILRIQQVVRGDSAAYFCASSLSEVQETQYFGPGTRLLVL.

The chain has TRBV4-2 and TRBJ1-4; 7 positions agree with TRBD1. Losses at the gene ends were 5 bases for V and 7 bases for J; bases not matched to a gene: 7. CDR1 and CDR2 (germline): LGHNA, YNFKEQ. The CDR3 runs 14 residues. The CDR3 DNA follows: TGTGCCAGCAGCGGCCGGGACAGTATTGAAAAACTGTTTTTT. This codes for CASSGRDSIEKLFF.

CDR3 in DNA: TGTGCCAGCATTAGAAGGATTCGGGACCGGGGGACTGAAGCTTTCTTT. This translates into CASIRRIRDRGTEAFF. The rearrangement uses TRBV28 and TRBJ1-1, with D possibly being TRBD1 (5 bases). With 7 bases removed from V and 5 bases from J, the gap between germline ends came to 23 bases. Germline loops: CDR1 MDHEN, CDR2 SYDVKM. This CDR3 has 16 residues.

The chain carries TRBV30 and TRBJ1-4; D is perhaps TRBD1 (5 bases). Germline loops: CDR1 GTSNPN, CDR2 SVGIG (reference sequence). V lost 2 bases and J 7 bases, leaving 11 bases between the germline ends. The CDR3 covers 13 residues. The DNA of the CDR3 is TGTGCCTGGAGTATGGGGACGGGTGAAAAACTGTTTTTT. Protein product: CAWSMGTGEKLFF.

The genes are TRBV7-6 and TRBJ1-3, with 9 bases that match TRBD1. Trimming took 5 bases from V and 2 from J; bases not matched to a gene: 4. CDR1 is SGHVS, CDR2 FNYEAQ, per germline. The CDR3 length is 15 residues. DNA of the CDR3: TGTGCCAGCAGCCGAGGACAGGGGACTGGAAACACCATATATTTT. Amino acids: CASSRGQGTGNTIYF. Looking up the rest from reference TRBV7-6 and TRBJ1-3 gives the full variable domain: GAGVSQSPRYKVTKRGQDVALRCDPISGHVSLYWYRQALGQGPEFLTYFNYEAQQDKSGLPNDRFSAERPEGSISTLTIQRTEQRDSAMYRCASSRGQGTGNTIYFGEGSWLTVV.